This T cell receptor beta chain was captured by sequencing in a study of blood T cell dynamics during melanoma immunotherapy. About the study: Patients with metastatic melanoma got pembrolizumab or nivolumab-ipilimumab as first-line care.

Regarding this clone: Antigen: not known.

Overall study findings and caveats: At W3, later disease-control patients showed bifurcated PBMC repertoire changes, unlike progressors.

Documented time point: week 3, after first cycle of checkpoint inhibitor. Blood was drawn before treatment and at week 3 after checkpoint blockade. Every bulk PBMC sample received the same 350 ng of DNA. Some clones are missing from TCRdb's copy, which holds only in-frame ones; the method was immunoSEQ multiplex PCR. The profile shows about 10,000 clones, about 88% of them singletons. Germline CDR1 MGHRA, CDR2 YSYEKL. The CDR3 length is 16 residues. V was clipped by 4 bases and J by 2 bases, with 14 bases between them. The source is a human donor with melanoma. Sample: blood, taken from a patient treated with checkpoint blockade. The chain couples TRBV4-1 to TRBJ1-4; tentatively, D is TRBD1 (5 bases). The CDR3, as DNA: TGCGCCAGCAGCCTCGAACCGGGACTTACTAATGAAAAACTGTTTTTT. Its protein product is CASSLEPGLTNEKLFF.